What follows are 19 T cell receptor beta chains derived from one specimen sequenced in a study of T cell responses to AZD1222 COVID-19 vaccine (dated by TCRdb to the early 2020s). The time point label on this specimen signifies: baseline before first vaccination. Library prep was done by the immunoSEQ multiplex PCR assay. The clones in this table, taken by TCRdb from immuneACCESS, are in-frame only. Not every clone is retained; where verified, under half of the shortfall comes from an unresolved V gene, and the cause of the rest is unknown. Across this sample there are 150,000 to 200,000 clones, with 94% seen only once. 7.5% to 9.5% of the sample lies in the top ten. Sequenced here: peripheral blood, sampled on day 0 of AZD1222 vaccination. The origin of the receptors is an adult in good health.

CDR3 sequence: CASSQGGISLETQYF. CDR3 nucleotide sequence: TGTGCCAGCAGCCAGGGTGGGATTTCTTTGGAGACCCAGTACTTC. The chain recombines TRBV3-1 (or the pseudogene TRBV3-2) with TRBJ2-5; D is uncertain. This CDR3 has 15 residues. The germline CDR1 and CDR2 sequences are LGHDT and YNNKEL (reference sequence). Trimming took 3 bases from V and 5 from J, leaving 16 bases between them.

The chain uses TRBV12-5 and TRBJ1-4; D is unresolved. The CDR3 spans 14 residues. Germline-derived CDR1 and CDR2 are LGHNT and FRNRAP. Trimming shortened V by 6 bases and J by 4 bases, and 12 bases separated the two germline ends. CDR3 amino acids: CASGDSDGNEKLFF. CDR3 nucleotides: TGTGCTAGTGGCGACTCAGACGGTAATGAAAAACTGTTTTTT.

The CDR3 sequence is CASSIQIWTENTEAFF. Here the CDR3 DNA reads TGTGCCAGCAGTATACAAATCTGGACGGAAAACACTGAAGCTTTCTTT. V and J are TRBV28 and TRBJ1-1; no reliable D call. V gave up 5 bases and J gave up 2 bases, with 18 bases separating them. Germline CDR1 reads MDHEN; CDR2 reads SYDVKM. This CDR3 is 16 amino acids long.

CDR3 amino acids: CASSPTGGAGANVLTF. Here the CDR3 DNA reads TGTGCCAGCAGCCCCACGGGGGGGGCTGGGGCCAACGTCCTGACTTTC. The gene calls are TRBV16 and TRBJ2-6, with 8 bases identical to TRBD2. The CDR3 consists of 16 residues. Germline CDR1 reads KGHSY; CDR2 reads FQNENV. With 4 bases clipped from V and 2 bases from J, the junction kept 4 bases outside the gene matches.

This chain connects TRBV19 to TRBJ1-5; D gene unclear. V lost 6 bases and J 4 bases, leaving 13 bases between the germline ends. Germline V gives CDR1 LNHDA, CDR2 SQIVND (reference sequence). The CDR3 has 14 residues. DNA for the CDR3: TGTGCCAGTAGGCACCAAGCCCGGAATCAGCCCCAGCATTTT. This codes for CASRHQARNQPQHF.

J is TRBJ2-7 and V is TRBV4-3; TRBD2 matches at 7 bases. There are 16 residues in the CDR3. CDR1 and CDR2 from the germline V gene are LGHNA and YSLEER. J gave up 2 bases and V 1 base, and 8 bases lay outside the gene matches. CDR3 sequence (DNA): TGCGCCAGCAGCCAAGCGGTGGCTAGCGGTACCTACGAGCAGTACTTC. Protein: CASSQAVASGTYEQYF.

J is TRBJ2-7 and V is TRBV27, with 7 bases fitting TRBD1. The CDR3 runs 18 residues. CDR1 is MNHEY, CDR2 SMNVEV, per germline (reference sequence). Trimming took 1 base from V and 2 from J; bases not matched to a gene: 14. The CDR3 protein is CASSLLSRDSRPAYEQYF. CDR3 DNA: TGTGCCAGCAGTTTATTGTCCCGGGACAGTCGACCCGCCTACGAGCAGTACTTC.

The CDR3 DNA reads TGTGCCAGCAGGTACGGGACAGGGCGAACGAGGTCCTACGAGCAGTACTTC. Its translation is CASRYGTGRTRSYEQYF. The chain has TRBV28 and TRBJ2-7; 9 nucleotides align to TRBD1. The CDR3 loop spans 17 amino acids. Germline assignment: CDR1 MDHEN and CDR2 SYDVKM. The V and J ends lost 6 bases and 1 base, in that order; junction bases with no gene match: 13.

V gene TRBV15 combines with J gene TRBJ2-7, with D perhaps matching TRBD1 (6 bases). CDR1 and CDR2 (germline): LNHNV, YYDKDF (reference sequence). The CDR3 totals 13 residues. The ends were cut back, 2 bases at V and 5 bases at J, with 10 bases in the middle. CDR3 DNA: TGTGCCACCAGCAGAACAGGGACCCACGAGCAGTACTTC. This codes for CATSRTGTHEQYF. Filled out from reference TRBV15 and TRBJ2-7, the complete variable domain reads DAMVIQNPRYQVTQFGKPVTLSCSQTLNHNVMYWYQQKSSQAPKLLFHYYDKDFNNEADTPDNFQSRRPNTSFCFLDIRSPGLGDTAMYLCATSRTGTHEQYFGPGTRLTVT.

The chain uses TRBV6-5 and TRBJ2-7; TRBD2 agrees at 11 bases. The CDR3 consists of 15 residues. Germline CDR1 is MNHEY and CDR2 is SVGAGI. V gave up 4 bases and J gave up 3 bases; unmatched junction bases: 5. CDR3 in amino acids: CASSFGLAGLYEQYF. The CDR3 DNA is TGTGCCAGCAGTTTTGGACTAGCGGGTCTCTACGAGCAGTACTTC.

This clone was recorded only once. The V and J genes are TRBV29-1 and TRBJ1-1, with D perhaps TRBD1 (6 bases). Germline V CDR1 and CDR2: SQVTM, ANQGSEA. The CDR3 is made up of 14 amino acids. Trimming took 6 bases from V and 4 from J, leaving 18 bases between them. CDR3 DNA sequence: TGCAGCGTCCTATTCGACAGGTCGGGCACTGAAGCTTTCTTT. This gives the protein CSVLFDRSGTEAFF.

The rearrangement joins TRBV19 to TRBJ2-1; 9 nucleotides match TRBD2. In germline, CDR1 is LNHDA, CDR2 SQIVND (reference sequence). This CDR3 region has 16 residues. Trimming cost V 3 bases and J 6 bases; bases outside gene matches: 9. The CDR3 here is CASSIEVAGGLNEQFF. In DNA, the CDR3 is TGTGCCAGTAGTATCGAGGTCGCGGGAGGGCTCAATGAGCAGTTCTTC.

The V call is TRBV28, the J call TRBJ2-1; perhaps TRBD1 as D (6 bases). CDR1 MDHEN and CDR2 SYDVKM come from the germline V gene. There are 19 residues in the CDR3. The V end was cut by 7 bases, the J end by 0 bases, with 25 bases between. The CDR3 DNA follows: TGTGCCAGCACCGTAAACCTCGGGACACCACAGAGCTCCTACAATGAGCAGTTCTTC. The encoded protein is CASTVNLGTPQSSYNEQFF.

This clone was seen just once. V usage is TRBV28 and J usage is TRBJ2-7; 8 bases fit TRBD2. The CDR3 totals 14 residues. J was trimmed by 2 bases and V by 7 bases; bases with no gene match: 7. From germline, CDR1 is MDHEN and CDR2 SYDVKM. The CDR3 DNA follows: TGTGCCAGCACCCAAGCGGGAGCCCCCTACGAGCAGTACTTC. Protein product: CASTQAGAPYEQYF.

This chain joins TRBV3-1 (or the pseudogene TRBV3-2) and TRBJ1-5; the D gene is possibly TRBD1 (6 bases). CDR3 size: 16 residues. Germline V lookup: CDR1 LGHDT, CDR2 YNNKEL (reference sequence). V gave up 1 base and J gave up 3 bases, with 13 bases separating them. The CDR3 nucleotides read TGTGCCAGCAGCCAAGGGTCAGGGGACAACAATCAGCCCCAGCATTTT. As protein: CASSQGSGDNNQPQHF.

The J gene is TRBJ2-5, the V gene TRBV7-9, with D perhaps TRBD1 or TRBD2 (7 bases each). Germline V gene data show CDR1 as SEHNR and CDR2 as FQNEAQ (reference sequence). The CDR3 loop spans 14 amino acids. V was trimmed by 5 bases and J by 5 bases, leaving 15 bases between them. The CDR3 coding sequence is TGTGCCAGCAGCCAGGGAGGGGGCCGGGAGACCCAGTACTTC. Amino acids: CASSQGGGRETQYF.

CDR3 DNA sequence: TGCGCCAGCAGCCAAGATTGGGGATTGAACACTGAAGCTTTCTTT. Translating it yields CASSQDWGLNTEAFF. The chain combines TRBV4-3 with TRBJ1-1; D gene uncertain. Germline V lookup: CDR1 LGHNA, CDR2 YSLEER. There are 15 residues in the CDR3. V was cut by 0 bases and J by 0 bases, with 8 bases left in between.

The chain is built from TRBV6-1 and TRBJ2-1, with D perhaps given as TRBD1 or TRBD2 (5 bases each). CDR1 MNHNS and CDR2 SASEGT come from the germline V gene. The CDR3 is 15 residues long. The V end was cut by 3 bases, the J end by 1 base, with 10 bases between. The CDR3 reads CASSEGRLSYNEQFF. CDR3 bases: TGTGCCAGCAGTGAGGGGCGACTATCCTACAATGAGCAGTTCTTC.

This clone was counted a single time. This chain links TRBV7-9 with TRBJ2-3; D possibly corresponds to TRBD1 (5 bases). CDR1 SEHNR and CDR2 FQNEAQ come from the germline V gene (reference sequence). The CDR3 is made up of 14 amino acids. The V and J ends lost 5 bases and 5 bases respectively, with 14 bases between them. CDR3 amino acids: CASSERLGEDTQYF. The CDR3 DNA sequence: TGTGCCAGCAGCGAGAGGCTAGGGGAAGATACGCAGTATTTT.